A single sample gave rise to the 17 T cell receptor beta chains below, sequenced in a study of blood T cell repertoires in COVID-19. TCRdb's table, derived via immunoSEQ multiplex PCR, lists solely in-frame clones and lacks some. The repertoire holds 250,000 or so clones, with about 87% as singletons. The sequencing sample was made of peripheral blood. The receptors stem from a middle-aged woman who had recovered from COVID-19.

The rearrangement links TRBV28 to TRBJ2-7, with D maybe TRBD1 (6 bases). CDR1 and CDR2 from the germline V gene are MDHEN and SYDVKM. V lost 4 bases, J lost 5 bases, and 15 bases lay in between. The CDR3 runs to 14 residues. This CDR3 is CASSSGAQGHEQYF. In nucleotides, the CDR3 is TGTGCCAGCAGTTCTGGCGCACAGGGCCACGAGCAGTACTTC. Full variable domain (remainder filled in from reference TRBV28 and TRBJ2-7): DVKVTQSSRYLVKRTGEKVFLECVQDMDHENMFWYRQDPGLGLRLIYFSYDVKMKEKGDIPEGYSVSREKKERFSLILESASTNQTSMYLCASSSGAQGHEQYFGPGTRLTVT.

V gene TRBV2 combines with J gene TRBJ2-3; 9 bases agree with TRBD1. Germline V lookup: CDR1 SNHLY, CDR2 FYNNEI. The CDR3 contains 13 residues. V shed 6 bases and J 4 bases; nucleotides not matched to a gene: 2. For the CDR3, the DNA is TGTGCCAGCAGGAGGACAGGGGCAGATACGCAGTATTTT. The encoded protein is CASRRTGADTQYF.

V is TRBV19 and J is TRBJ2-2; weak D call: TRBD1 (6 bases). Between the trimmed V and J ends, which lost 3 bases and 8 bases, there was a span of 13 bases. The CDR3 spans 14 residues. CDR1 is LNHDA, CDR2 SQIVND, per germline (reference sequence). CDR3 protein: CASSITRGVGELFF. DNA of the CDR3: TGTGCCAGTAGTATCACCAGGGGAGTAGGGGAGCTGTTTTTT.

The rearrangement links TRBV27 to TRBJ1-6, with no clear D. Germline V gene lookup returns CDR1 MNHEY and CDR2 SMNVEV (reference sequence). V lost 7 bases to trimming and J lost 4 bases, with 14 bases between them. This CDR3 spans 15 amino acids. The CDR3 spells CASNLRGPYNSPLHF. CDR3 coding DNA: TGTGCCAGCAACTTACGCGGGCCTTATAATTCACCCCTCCACTTT.

CDR3 sequence: CASSYGGQYGTEAFF. CDR3 nucleotide sequence: TGTGCCAGCAGTTACGGGGGACAGTACGGCACTGAAGCTTTCTTT. The chain is built from TRBV6-6 and TRBJ1-1, with 7 bases identical to TRBD1. V lost 2 bases, J lost 4 bases, and 7 bases stayed unmatched. In germline, CDR1 is MNHNY, CDR2 SVGAGI (reference sequence). This CDR3 spans 15 amino acids.

The chain is built from TRBV29-1 and TRBJ1-2, with TRBD1 matching over 7 bases. The CDR3 sequence is 13 residues long. J was trimmed by 1 base and V by 4 bases; bases with no gene match: 3. Germline CDR1 reads SQVTM; CDR2 reads ANQGSEA. CDR3 protein: CSVAGGNNYGYTF. CDR3 DNA: TGCAGCGTTGCAGGGGGGAATAACTATGGCTACACCTTC.

The V and J genes are TRBV19 and TRBJ2-5; 10 nucleotides align to TRBD1. The V and J ends lost 5 bases and 6 bases, in that order; junction bases with no gene match: 6. Germline V gives CDR1 LNHDA, CDR2 SQIVND (reference sequence). The CDR3 spans 14 residues. In DNA form, the CDR3 reads TGTGCCAGTAGTGCACCGGACAGGGGGAAGACCCAGTACTTC. Translating it yields CASSAPDRGKTQYF.

The chain couples TRBV7-2 to TRBJ1-1; D not certain. With 3 bases removed from V and 4 bases from J, the gap between germline ends came to 15 bases. The CDR3 consists of 15 residues. CDR1 and CDR2 from the germline V gene are SGHTA and FQGNSA. The CDR3 bases are TGTGCCAGCAGCTTCTGGCCGGGAGGCGGCACTGAAGCTTTCTTT. Amino acid sequence: CASSFWPGGGTEAFF.

This clone has a single count. V is TRBV10-3 and J is TRBJ2-3; D is possibly TRBD2 (6 bases). The CDR3 extends over 11 amino acids. CDR1 and CDR2 from the germline V gene are ENHRY and SYGVKD. V was cut by 11 bases and J by 3 bases, with 9 bases left in between. The CDR3, as DNA: TGTGCCGTTGGGGGGACAGATACGCAGTATTTT. As protein: CAVGGTDTQYF.

The rearrangement uses TRBV2 and TRBJ1-1, with D possibly being TRBD1 (6 bases). Germline CDR1 and CDR2: SNHLY and FYNNEI. V was cut by 4 bases and J by 5 bases, with 23 bases left in between. The CDR3 length is 17 residues. The CDR3 bases are TGTGCCAGCAGTGGTTTAAATGGGGGCGCGTTGGTTACTGAAGCTTTCTTT. This translates into CASSGLNGGALVTEAFF. The whole variable domain, filled in from reference TRBV2 and TRBJ1-1, reads EPEVTQTPSHQVTQMGQEVILRCVPISNHLYFYWYRQILGQKVEFLVSFYNNEISEKSEIFDDQFSVERPDGSNFTLKIRSTKLEDSAMYFCASSGLNGGALVTEAFFGQGTRLTVV.

This chain connects TRBV6-6 to TRBJ1-3, with TRBD1 matching over 10 bases. This CDR3 is 14 amino acids long. With 5 bases clipped from V and 3 bases from J, the junction kept 1 base outside the gene matches. In germline, CDR1 is MNHNY, CDR2 SVGAGI (reference sequence). In DNA form, the CDR3 reads TGTGCCAGCAGTGGGGACAGGGGTGGAAACACCATATATTTT. Its protein is CASSGDRGGNTIYF.

The rearrangement links TRBV5-6 to TRBJ2-5, with D possibly TRBD1 on 5 matching bases. Trimming stripped 4 bases from V and 9 bases from J, with 16 bases between. This CDR3 comprises 13 residues. Germline V gives CDR1 SGHDT, CDR2 YYEEEE. CDR3 sequence reads: CASSRLPEGAQYF. In nucleotides, the CDR3 is TGTGCCAGCAGCAGACTGCCGGAAGGGGCCCAGTACTTC.

The chain links TRBV5-4 to TRBJ2-3, with 11 bases identical to TRBD2. The CDR3 extends over 15 amino acids. CDR1 and CDR2 (germline): SGHNT, YYREEE (reference sequence). V lost 1 base to trimming and J lost 10 bases; unmatched junction nucleotides: 8. The CDR3 protein is CASSLRLAGPLAQYF. In nucleotides, the CDR3 is TGTGCCAGCAGCTTGAGACTAGCGGGGCCCCTTGCGCAGTATTTT.

The J gene is TRBJ1-2, the V gene TRBV4-3; D is ambiguous. V lost 3 bases and J 6 bases, leaving 14 bases between the germline ends. The germline V gene encodes CDR1 LGHNA and CDR2 YSLEER. The CDR3 has 14 amino acids. The CDR3 reads CASSHPTHENGYTF. The CDR3 nucleotides read TGCGCCAGCAGCCACCCGACACATGAGAATGGCTACACCTTC.

This clone was recorded once. The chain carries TRBV4-3 and TRBJ2-7; 7 positions match TRBD2. Germline V gene lookup returns CDR1 LGHNA and CDR2 YSLEER. The CDR3 sequence is 15 residues long. J gave up 2 bases and V 2 bases, and 6 bases lay outside the gene matches. The CDR3 DNA is TGCGCCAGCAGCCAATTGGGGGGGTCGACCTACGAGCAGTACTTC. This codes for CASSQLGGSTYEQYF.

The rearrangement uses TRBV11-2 and TRBJ1-2; 7 bases agree with TRBD1. CDR1 and CDR2 from the germline V gene are SGHAT and FQNNGV. With V trimmed by 2 bases and J by 3 bases, 12 bases remained unmatched. This CDR3 spans 17 amino acids. Here the CDR3 DNA reads TGTGCCAGCAGCTTACATGACAGGGTGGTTTCATACTATGGCTACACCTTC. Translated, it gives CASSLHDRVVSYYGYTF. The full variable domain, with the rest looked up from reference TRBV11-2 and TRBJ1-2, is EAGVAQSPRYKIIEKRQSVAFWCNPISGHATLYWYQQILGQGPKLLIQFQNNGVVDDSQLPKDRFSAERLKGVDSTLKIQPAKLEDSAVYLCASSLHDRVVSYYGYTFGSGTRLTVV.

This chain links TRBV6-2 or TRBV6-3 with TRBJ2-1; D is unclear. This CDR3 has 11 residues. The germline V and J ends were trimmed by 6 bases and 7 bases, with 7 bases remaining between them. Germline V gene lookup returns CDR1 MNHEY and CDR2 SVGEGT. CDR3 protein: CASSPRNEQFF. DNA for the CDR3: TGTGCCAGCAGCCCACGGAATGAGCAGTTCTTC.